What follows are 15 T cell receptor beta chains derived from one specimen sequenced in a study of blood T cells in healthy people across ages. Then a second PCR, running roughly 7 to 11 cycles, was carried out with a sample-barcoded 5' primer and a J-beta primer mix. TCRdb independently ran MiXCR on the 5' RACE reads; one entry per CDR3 protein. The table has over 1,500,000 distinct CDR3 sequences, roughly 52% seen once. Sequences were obtained from blood. These receptors came from a woman aged 40 to 50 in good health.

This clonotype was seen only a few times. This chain links TRBV20-1 with TRBJ2-1; D possibly corresponds to TRBD1 (7 bases). Germline-derived CDR1 and CDR2 are DFQATT and SNEGSKA (reference sequence). This CDR3 region has 15 residues. Trimming removed 3 bases at V and 9 bases at J, with 21 bases between. CDR3 in DNA: TGCAGTGCTAGTCTTGCGGGACAGCTACGTGGTGAGCAGTTCTTC. Translating it yields CSASLAGQLRGEQFF.

J is TRBJ2-5 and V is TRBV6-2 or TRBV6-3; 8 nucleotides align to TRBD2. CDR1 and CDR2 (germline): MNHEY, SVGEGT. J gave up 5 bases and V 1 base, and 6 bases lay outside the gene matches. CDR3 length: 15 residues. The CDR3 sequence is CASSYLERGQETQYF. CDR3 coding DNA: TGTGCCAGCAGTTACTTGGAGCGGGGGCAGGAGACCCAGTACTTC.

This clonotype was recorded once. The chain carries TRBV6-5 and TRBJ2-1, with D perhaps being TRBD1 or TRBD2 (5 bases each). Per the germline V gene, CDR1 is MNHEY and CDR2 is SVGAGI. This CDR3 is built from 13 residues. V lost 6 bases and J lost 6, with 12 bases in between. The DNA for the CDR3 is TGTGCCAGCAGGGGTTGGGACCTCAATGAGCAGTTCTTC. Amino acid sequence: CASRGWDLNEQFF.

V and J are TRBV7-2 and TRBJ2-1; D is undetermined. Germline V lookup: CDR1 SGHTA, CDR2 FQGNSA. Trimming pared 5 bases from V and 3 bases from J, leaving 8 bases between. There are 13 residues in the CDR3. The CDR3 is CASSDPDYNEQFF. The CDR3 DNA reads as TGTGCCAGCAGCGACCCCGACTACAATGAGCAGTTCTTC. Combining the CDR3 with reference TRBV7-2 and TRBJ2-1 gives the whole variable domain GAGVSQSPSNKVTEKGKDVELRCDPISGHTALYWYRQSLGQGLEFLIYFQGNSAPDKSGLPSDRFSAERTGGSVSTLTIQRTQQEDSAVYLCASSDPDYNEQFFGPGTRLTVL.

In its sample, this clonotype was seen many times. The chain employs TRBV25-1 and TRBJ1-6; D gene ambiguous. V was clipped by 5 bases and J by 2 bases, with 7 bases between them. The germline gives CDR1 MGHDK, CDR2 SYGVNS. The CDR3 contains 14 residues. The CDR3 nucleotides read TGTGCCAGCAGTACACCGACCTATAATTCACCCCTCCACTTT. Translated, it gives CASSTPTYNSPLHF.

The gene calls are TRBV12-3 or TRBV12-4 and TRBJ2-3, with 11 bases fitting TRBD2. The CDR3 spans 17 residues. V shed 3 bases and J 6 bases; nucleotides not matched to a gene: 11. The CDR3 loop is CASSFLAGGTWRDTQYF. The CDR3, as DNA: TGTGCCAGCAGTTTCCTAGCGGGGGGTACATGGAGGGATACGCAGTATTTT.

The V gene is TRBV5-1, the J gene TRBJ2-1; 10 bases align to TRBD2. The CDR3 extends over 17 amino acids. V gave up 1 base and J gave up 0 bases; unmatched junction bases: 4. Germline loops: CDR1 SGHRS, CDR2 YFSETQ. The CDR3 loop is CASSLTSGALSYNEQFF. The DNA of the CDR3 is TGCGCCAGCAGCTTGACTAGCGGGGCTCTCTCCTACAATGAGCAGTTCTTC.

There are a few counts of this clonotype. This chain joins TRBV28 and TRBJ2-1; 7 positions match TRBD1. With 2 bases clipped from V and 8 bases from J, the junction kept 9 bases outside the gene matches. Germline CDR1 and CDR2: MDHEN and SYDVKM. The CDR3 totals 15 residues. The CDR3 nucleotides read TGTGCCAGCAGTTTAAGGGGGCTGAGTTTGGATGAGCAGTTCTTC. Translating it yields CASSLRGLSLDEQFF.

The rearrangement links TRBV20-1 to TRBJ2-3; D possibly corresponds to TRBD1 (6 bases). The CDR3 spans 12 residues. Trimming took off 3 bases at V and 6 bases at J, with 10 bases between the two ends. Germline CDR1 is DFQATT and CDR2 is SNEGSKA (reference sequence). In nucleotides, the CDR3 is TGCAGTGCTAGTTACAGGGAGGATACGCAGTATTTT. Its translation is CSASYREDTQYF.

This chain connects TRBV6-5 to TRBJ2-1; 14 nucleotides align to TRBD2. CDR1 and CDR2 (germline): MNHEY, SVGAGI. The junction had 8 bases not matched to a gene; V was cut back by 4 bases and J by 9 bases. The CDR3 totals 16 residues. This chain's CDR3 is CASSLGLAGVVGEQFF. The CDR3 DNA reads TGTGCCAGCAGTTTGGGACTAGCGGGGGTAGTCGGTGAGCAGTTCTTC.

This clonotype was recorded a few times. V gene TRBV2 combines with J gene TRBJ2-4; either TRBD1 or TRBD2 may supply D (5 bases each). Trimming cost V 6 bases and J 3 bases, with 12 bases left between them. Germline-derived CDR1 and CDR2 are SNHLY and FYNNEI. The CDR3 length is 14 residues. The CDR3 spells CASSTTEGKNIQYF. CDR3 DNA sequence: TGTGCCAGCAGCACGACAGAGGGCAAAAACATTCAGTACTTC. The variable domain in full, completed from reference TRBV2 and TRBJ2-4, reads EPEVTQTPSHQVTQMGQEVILRCVPISNHLYFYWYRQILGQKVEFLVSFYNNEISEKSEIFDDQFSVERPDGSNFTLKIRSTKLEDSAMYFCASSTTEGKNIQYFGAGTRLSVL.

This clonotype has just a few counts. V is TRBV6-2 or TRBV6-3 and J is TRBJ2-5, with D tentatively TRBD2 (6 bases). CDR1 and CDR2 from the germline V gene are MNHEY and SVGEGT. The CDR3 extends over 16 amino acids. Trimming took 2 bases from V and 11 from J, leaving 24 bases between them. CDR3 nucleotide sequence: TGTGCCAGCAGTTACGGGAGGATCCAAAGAAACAATGAGCAGTACTTC. This sequence encodes CASSYGRIQRNNEQYF.

This clonotype has just a few counts. The chain links TRBV4-3 to TRBJ2-7; possible D gene TRBD1, 6 bases. V shed 1 base and J shed 2 bases, with 15 bases lying between them. The CDR3 sequence is 16 residues long. CDR1 is LGHNA, CDR2 YSLEER, per germline. The CDR3 spells CASSQVALGAAYEQYF. The CDR3 region has the DNA TGCGCCAGCAGCCAAGTGGCCTTGGGGGCCGCCTACGAGCAGTACTTC.

In regard to this clonotype: Its ends do not fully match the called genes, so a read error is possible. The chain recombines TRBV27 with TRBJ1-2; no clear D gene. Per germline, CDR1 MNHEY and CDR2 SMNVEV (reference sequence). The length of the CDR3 is 13 residues. The CDR3 loop is CAGSLARNYGYTF. For the CDR3, the DNA is TGTGCCGGCAGTTTAGCGAGGAACTATGGCTACACCTTC.

This chain links TRBV3-1 with TRBJ2-6; the match to TRBD2 covers 7 bases. CDR3 length: 17 amino acids. Germline CDR1 and CDR2: LGHDT and YNNKEL (reference sequence). With 1 base clipped from V and 1 base from J, the junction kept 4 bases outside the gene matches. DNA of the CDR3: TGTGCCAGCAGCCAAGGGGGGGGTGATTCTGGGGCCAACGTCCTGACTTTC. It yields the protein CASSQGGGDSGANVLTF. The variable domain in full, with the rest retrieved from reference TRBV3-1 and TRBJ2-6, is DTAVSQTPKYLVTQMGNDKSIKCEQNLGHDTMYWYKQDSKKFLKIMFSYNNKELIINETVPNRFSPKSPDKAHLNLHINSLELGDSAVYFCASSQGGGDSGANVLTFGAGSRLTVL.